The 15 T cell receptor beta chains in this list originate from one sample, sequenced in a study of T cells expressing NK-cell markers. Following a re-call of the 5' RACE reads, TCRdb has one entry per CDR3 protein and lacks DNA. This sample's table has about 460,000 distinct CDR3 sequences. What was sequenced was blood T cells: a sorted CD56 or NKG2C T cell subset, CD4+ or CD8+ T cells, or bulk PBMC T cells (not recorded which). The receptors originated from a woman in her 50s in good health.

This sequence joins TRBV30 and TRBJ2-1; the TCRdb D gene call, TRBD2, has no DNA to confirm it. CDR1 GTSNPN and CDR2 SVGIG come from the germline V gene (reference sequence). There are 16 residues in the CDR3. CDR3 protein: CAWNKGTSVRGYEQFF.

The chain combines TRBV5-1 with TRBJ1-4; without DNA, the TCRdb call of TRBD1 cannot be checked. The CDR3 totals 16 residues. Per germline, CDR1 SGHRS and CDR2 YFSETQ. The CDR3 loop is CASSAGTGYPNEKLFF.

CDR3 region: CASSPIGTSTEAFF. V and J are TRBV25-1 and TRBJ1-1; there is no DNA to check the TCRdb D call of TRBD1. The CDR3 covers 14 residues. The germline gives CDR1 MGHDK, CDR2 SYGVNS.

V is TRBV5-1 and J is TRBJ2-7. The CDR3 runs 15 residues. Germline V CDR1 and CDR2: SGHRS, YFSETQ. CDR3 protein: CASSSGGSRPIEQYF.

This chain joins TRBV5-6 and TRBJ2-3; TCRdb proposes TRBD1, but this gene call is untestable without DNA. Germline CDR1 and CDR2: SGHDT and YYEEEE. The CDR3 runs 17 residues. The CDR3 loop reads CASSLVPGGASVDTQYF.

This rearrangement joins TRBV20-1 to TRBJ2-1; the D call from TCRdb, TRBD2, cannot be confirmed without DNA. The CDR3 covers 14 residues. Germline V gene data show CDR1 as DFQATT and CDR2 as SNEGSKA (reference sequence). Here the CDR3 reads CSALPLAETNEQFF.

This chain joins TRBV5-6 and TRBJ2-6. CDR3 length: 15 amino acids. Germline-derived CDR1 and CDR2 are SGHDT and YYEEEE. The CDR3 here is CASSFTRSGANVLTF.

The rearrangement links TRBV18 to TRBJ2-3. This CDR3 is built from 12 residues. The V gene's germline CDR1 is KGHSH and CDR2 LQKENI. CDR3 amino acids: CASSPKKDTQYF.

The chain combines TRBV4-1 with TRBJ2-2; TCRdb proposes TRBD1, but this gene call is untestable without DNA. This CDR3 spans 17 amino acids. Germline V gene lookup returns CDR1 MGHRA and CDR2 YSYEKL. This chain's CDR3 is CASSQGQRTGVTGELFF.

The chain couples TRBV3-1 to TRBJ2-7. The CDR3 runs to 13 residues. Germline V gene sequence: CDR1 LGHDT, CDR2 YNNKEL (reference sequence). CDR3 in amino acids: CASSPPLGYEQYF.

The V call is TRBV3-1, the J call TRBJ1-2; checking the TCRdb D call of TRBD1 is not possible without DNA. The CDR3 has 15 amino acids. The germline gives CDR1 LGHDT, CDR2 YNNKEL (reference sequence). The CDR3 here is CASSQWTGGGYGYTF.

The CDR3 here is CASSLTVSSPYEQYF. The rearrangement joins TRBV5-1 to TRBJ2-7; TCRdb lists TRBD1, though no DNA is available to test this call. Germline V lookup: CDR1 SGHRS, CDR2 YFSETQ. This CDR3 is 15 amino acids long.

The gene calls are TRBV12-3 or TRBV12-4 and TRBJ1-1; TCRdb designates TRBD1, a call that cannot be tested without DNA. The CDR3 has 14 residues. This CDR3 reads CASSTRQGQTEAFF.

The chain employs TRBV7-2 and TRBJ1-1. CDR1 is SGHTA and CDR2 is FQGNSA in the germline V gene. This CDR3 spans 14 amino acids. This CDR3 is CASSLRSGITEAFF.

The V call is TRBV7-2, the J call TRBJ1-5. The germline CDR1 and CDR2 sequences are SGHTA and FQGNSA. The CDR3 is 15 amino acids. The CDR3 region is CASSLAQLGLAPQHF.